One T cell receptor (beta chain) is described in this entry. The sample originates from a study of blood T cell repertoires in COVID-19. Turning to the study itself: The study drew acute and convalescent COVID-19 samples from the United States, Italy and Spain.

Authors' processing steps: For nucleated cells, counts were estimated from reference gene primer amplification. The table came from immunoSEQ multiplex PCR; TCRdb's copy has only in-frame clones and leaves some out. For V, J and clone size, that table is used; D and trimming come from the DNA. This table has hundreds of thousands of clones, 75% to 90% appearing once. Trimming removed 6 bases at V and 4 bases at J, with 18 bases between. The CDR3 totals 15 residues. The germline V gene encodes CDR1 MNHEY and CDR2 SVGAGI. The receptor comes from a woman between 18 and 29 years old with acute or convalescent COVID-19. Sequencing used peripheral blood. The V call is TRBV6-5, the J call TRBJ1-2; D is unresolved. The CDR3 is CASRMAPDRGYGYTF. The CDR3 DNA follows: TGTGCCAGCAGGATGGCCCCGGACCGGGGCTATGGCTACACCTTC.